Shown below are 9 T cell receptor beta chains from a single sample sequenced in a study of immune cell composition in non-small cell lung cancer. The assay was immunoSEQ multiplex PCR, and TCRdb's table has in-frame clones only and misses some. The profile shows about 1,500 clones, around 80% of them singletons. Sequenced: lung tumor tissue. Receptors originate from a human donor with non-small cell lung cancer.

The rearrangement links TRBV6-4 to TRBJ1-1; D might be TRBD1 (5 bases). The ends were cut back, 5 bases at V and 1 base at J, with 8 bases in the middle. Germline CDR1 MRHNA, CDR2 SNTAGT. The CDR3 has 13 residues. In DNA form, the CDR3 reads TGTGCCAGCAGTACACAGGAGAACACTGAAGCTTTCTTT. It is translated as CASSTQENTEAFF.

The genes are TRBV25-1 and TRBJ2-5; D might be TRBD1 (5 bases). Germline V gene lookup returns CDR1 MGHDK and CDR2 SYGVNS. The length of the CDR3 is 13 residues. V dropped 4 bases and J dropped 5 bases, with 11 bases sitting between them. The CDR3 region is CASSAQGYETQYF. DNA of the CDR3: TGTGCCAGCAGTGCTCAGGGTTACGAGACCCAGTACTTC.

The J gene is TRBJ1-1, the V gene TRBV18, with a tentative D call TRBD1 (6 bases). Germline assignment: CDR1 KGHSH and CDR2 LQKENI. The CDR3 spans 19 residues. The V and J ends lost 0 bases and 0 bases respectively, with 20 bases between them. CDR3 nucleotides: TGTGCCAGCTCACCACCGGATGGGGGGCGGGGGCACATGAACACTGAAGCTTTCTTT. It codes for CASSPPDGGRGHMNTEAFF.

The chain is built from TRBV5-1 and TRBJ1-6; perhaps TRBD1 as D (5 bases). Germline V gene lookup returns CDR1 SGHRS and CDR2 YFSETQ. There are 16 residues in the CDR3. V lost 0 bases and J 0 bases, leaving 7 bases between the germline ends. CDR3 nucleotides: TGCGCCAGCAGCTTGGTCGGGGGCTCCTATAATTCACCCCTCCACTTT. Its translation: CASSLVGGSYNSPLHF.

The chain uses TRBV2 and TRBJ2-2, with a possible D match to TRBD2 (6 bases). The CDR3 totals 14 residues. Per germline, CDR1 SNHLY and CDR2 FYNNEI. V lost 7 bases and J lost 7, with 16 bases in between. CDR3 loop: CASMGVAGFGELFF. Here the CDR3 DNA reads TGTGCCAGCATGGGGGTGGCGGGGTTCGGGGAGCTGTTTTTT. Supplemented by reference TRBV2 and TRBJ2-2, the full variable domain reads EPEVTQTPSHQVTQMGQEVILRCVPISNHLYFYWYRQILGQKVEFLVSFYNNEISEKSEIFDDQFSVERPDGSNFTLKIRSTKLEDSAMYFCASMGVAGFGELFFGEGSRLTVL.

In DNA, the CDR3 is TGCGCCAGCAGCCAAGGTTCCCGGGGCGGGAGCTACACCTTC. Its protein product is CASSQGSRGGSYTF. The chain links TRBV4-3 to TRBJ1-2; TRBD1 is a possible D gene (5 bases). V gave up 1 base and J gave up 9 bases, with 15 bases separating them. Germline CDR1 is LGHNA and CDR2 is YSLEER. This CDR3 contains 14 residues.

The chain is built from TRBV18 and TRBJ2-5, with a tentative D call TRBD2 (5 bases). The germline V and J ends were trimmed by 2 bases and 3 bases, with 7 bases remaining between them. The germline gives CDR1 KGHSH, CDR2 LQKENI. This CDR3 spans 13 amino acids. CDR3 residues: CASSPATKETQYF. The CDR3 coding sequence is TGTGCCAGCTCACCAGCGACTAAAGAGACCCAGTACTTC. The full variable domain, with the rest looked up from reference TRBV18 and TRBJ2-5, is NAGVMQNPRHLVRRRGQEARLRCSPMKGHSHVYWYRQLPEEGLKFMVYLQKENIIDESGMPKERFSAEFPKEGPSILRIQQVVRGDSAAYFCASSPATKETQYFGPGTRLLVL.

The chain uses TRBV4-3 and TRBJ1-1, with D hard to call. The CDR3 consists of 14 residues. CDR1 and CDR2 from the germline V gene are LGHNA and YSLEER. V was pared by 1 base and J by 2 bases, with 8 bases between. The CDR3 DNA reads TGCGCCAGCAGCCAAGCGACTGATAACACTGAAGCTTTCTTT. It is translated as CASSQATDNTEAFF.

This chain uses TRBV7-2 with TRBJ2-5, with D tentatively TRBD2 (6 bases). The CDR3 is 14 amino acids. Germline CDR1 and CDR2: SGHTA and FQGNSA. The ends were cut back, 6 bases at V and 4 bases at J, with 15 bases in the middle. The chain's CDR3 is CASSPPGARETQYF. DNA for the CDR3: TGTGCCAGCAGTCCCCCGGGAGCCCGAGAGACCCAGTACTTC. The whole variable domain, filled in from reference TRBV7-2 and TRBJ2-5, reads GAGVSQSPSNKVTEKGKDVELRCDPISGHTALYWYRQSLGQGLEFLIYFQGNSAPDKSGLPSDRFSAERTGGSVSTLTIQRTQQEDSAVYLCASSPPGARETQYFGPGTRLLVL.